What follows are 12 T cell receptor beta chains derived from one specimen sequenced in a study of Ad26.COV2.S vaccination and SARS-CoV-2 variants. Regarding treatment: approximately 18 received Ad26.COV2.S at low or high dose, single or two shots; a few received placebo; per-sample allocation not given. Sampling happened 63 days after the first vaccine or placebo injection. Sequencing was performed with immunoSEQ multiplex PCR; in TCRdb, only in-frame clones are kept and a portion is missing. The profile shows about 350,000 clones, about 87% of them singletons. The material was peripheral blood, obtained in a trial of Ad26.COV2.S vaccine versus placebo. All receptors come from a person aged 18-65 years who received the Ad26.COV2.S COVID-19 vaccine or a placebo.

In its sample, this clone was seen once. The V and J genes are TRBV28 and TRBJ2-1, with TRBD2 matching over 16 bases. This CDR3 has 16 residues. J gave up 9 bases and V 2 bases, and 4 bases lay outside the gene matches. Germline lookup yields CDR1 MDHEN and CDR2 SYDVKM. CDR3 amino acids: CASSLGTSGRVGEQFF. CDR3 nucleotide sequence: TGTGCCAGCAGTTTAGGGACTAGCGGGAGGGTAGGTGAGCAGTTCTTC.

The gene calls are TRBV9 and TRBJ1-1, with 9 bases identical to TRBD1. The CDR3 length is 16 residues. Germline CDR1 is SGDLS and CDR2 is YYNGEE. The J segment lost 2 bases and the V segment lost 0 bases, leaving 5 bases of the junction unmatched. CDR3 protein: CASSVGPGQGNTEAFF. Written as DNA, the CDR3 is TGTGCCAGCAGCGTAGGCCCGGGACAGGGTAACACTGAAGCTTTCTTT.

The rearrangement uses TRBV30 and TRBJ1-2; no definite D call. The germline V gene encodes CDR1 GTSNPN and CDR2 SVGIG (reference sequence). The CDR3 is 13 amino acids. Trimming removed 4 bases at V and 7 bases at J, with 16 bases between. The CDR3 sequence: CAWIGLAGSGYTF. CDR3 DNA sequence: TGTGCCTGGATCGGACTCGCCGGGTCTGGCTACACCTTC.

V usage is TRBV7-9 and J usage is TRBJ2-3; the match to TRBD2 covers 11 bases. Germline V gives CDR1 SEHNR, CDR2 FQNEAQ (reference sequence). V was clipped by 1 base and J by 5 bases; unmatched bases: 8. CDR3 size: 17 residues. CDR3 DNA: TGTGCCAGCAGCTTAGATCCTAGCGGGGGGACCGAAGATACGCAGTATTTT. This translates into CASSLDPSGGTEDTQYF.

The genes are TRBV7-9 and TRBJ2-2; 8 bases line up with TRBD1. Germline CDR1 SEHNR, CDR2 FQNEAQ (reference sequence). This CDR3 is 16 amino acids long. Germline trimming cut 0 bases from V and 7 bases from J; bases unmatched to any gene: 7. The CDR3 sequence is CASSLARGRSDGELFF. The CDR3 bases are TGTGCCAGCAGCTTAGCCAGGGGGCGATCGGACGGGGAGCTGTTTTTT.

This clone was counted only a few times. The CDR3 loop reads CASSMTGVPHDTEAFF. In DNA, the CDR3 is TGTGCCAGTAGTATGACAGGGGTTCCCCATGACACTGAAGCTTTCTTT. V and J are TRBV19 and TRBJ1-1; 8 positions match TRBD1. Unmatched junction bases numbered 9, after V lost 3 bases and J lost 3 bases. Germline assignment: CDR1 LNHDA and CDR2 SQIVND (reference sequence). The CDR3 has 16 amino acids. The whole variable domain, remainder taken from reference TRBV19 and TRBJ1-1, is DGGITQSPKYLFRKEGQNVTLSCEQNLNHDAMYWYRQDPGQGLRLIYYSQIVNDFQKGDIAEGYSVSREKKESFPLTVTSAQKNPTAFYLCASSMTGVPHDTEAFFGQGTRLTVV.

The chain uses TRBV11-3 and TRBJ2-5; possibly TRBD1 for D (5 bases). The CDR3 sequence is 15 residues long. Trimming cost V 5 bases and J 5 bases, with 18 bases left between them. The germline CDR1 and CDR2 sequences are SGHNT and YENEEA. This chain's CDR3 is CASSPSQGRDETQYF. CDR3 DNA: TGTGCCAGCAGCCCATCGCAGGGTAGGGATGAGACCCAGTACTTC.

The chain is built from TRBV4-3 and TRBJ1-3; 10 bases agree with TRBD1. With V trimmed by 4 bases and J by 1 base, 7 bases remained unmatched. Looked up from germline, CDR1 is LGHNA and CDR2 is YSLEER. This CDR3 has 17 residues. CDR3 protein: CASSLLGQGGSGNTIYF. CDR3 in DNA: TGCGCCAGCAGCCTTCTCGGACAGGGGGGATCTGGAAACACCATATATTTT.

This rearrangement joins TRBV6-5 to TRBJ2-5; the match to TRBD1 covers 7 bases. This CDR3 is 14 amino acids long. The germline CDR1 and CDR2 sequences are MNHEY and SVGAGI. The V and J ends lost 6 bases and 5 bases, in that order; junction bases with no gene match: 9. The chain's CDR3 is CASRVQGRAETQYF. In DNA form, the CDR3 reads TGTGCCAGCAGGGTACAGGGGCGGGCGGAGACCCAGTACTTC.

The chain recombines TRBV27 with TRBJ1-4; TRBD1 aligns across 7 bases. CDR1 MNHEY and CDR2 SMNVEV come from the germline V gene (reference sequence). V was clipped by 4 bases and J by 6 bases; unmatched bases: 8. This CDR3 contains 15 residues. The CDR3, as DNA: TGTGCCAGCAGTTCCCTCGGGACAGCGGATGAAAAACTGTTTTTT. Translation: CASSSLGTADEKLFF.

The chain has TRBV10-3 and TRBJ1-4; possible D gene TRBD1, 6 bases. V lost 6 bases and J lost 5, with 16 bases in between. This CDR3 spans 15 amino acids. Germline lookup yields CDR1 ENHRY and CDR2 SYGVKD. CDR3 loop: CAISAQGSGNEKLFF. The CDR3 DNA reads TGTGCCATCAGCGCACAGGGTTCGGGGAATGAAAAACTGTTTTTT.

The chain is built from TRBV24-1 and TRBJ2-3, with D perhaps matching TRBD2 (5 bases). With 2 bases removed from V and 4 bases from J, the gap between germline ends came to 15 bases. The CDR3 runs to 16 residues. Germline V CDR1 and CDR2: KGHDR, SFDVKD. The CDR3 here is CATSDSRRSGADTQYF. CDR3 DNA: TGTGCCACCAGTGATTCAAGGAGATCCGGGGCAGATACGCAGTATTTT.